This T cell receptor (beta chain) appears in the sequencing data of a study of blood T cell repertoires in COVID-19 (dated by TCRdb to the early 2020s). Study-wide context: Samples covering the acute and convalescent phases of COVID-19 were provided by collaborators in the United States, Italy and Spain. The material from the prospective study consisted of cDNA or gDNA derived from T cells, B-cell-depleted T cells, or PBMCs. The dataset comprised deeply sampled blood TCRbeta repertoires from subjects exposed to, actively infected with, or recovered from COVID-19. A freely available public database, intended as a resource for researchers studying the immune response to SARS-CoV-2, is where the repertoires were released. Samples were obtained from the ongoing ImmuneRACE study (first 160 participants) and from approximately 1,200 subjects provided by 6 global collaborators. Sample metadata almost always included a de-identified subject ID, COVID-19 status, age in years and sex. HLA class I and class II types, where available, came from metadata supplied by the sample provider rather than from assay-based typing.

At one collaborating source in Seattle, patients were enrolled during active infection and were followed longitudinally through the course of disease. Whole blood was collected in K2EDTA tubes by collaborating institutions according to the institutions' own protocols. For TCRbeta analysis, collaborators shipped samples in one of three forms: frozen whole blood, isolated PBMCs, or DNA extracted from either of those sample types. The paper as a whole reports these results and caveats: Clinical and demographic metadata were provided uncurated, with the amount varying by source and participant.

About this clone: What this receptor recognizes is not known. Per-base quality was not reported, and no clone a single base away is much larger than it.

The immunoSEQ Assay, a bias-controlled multiplex PCR, was used to amplify TCRbeta CDR3 regions from genomic DNA. The original pipeline was this. The number of nucleated cells in each sample was estimated by amplification of reference gene primers within the assay. To quantify the absolute abundance of each unique TCRbeta CDR3 rearrangement, sequence reads were collapsed and filtered. For each sample, productive Simpson clonality was calculated by taking the square root of Simpson's diversity index across productive rearrangements. Not all clones reach the TCRdb copy of this immuneACCESS table, which keeps in-frame sequences only. Checked studies attribute under half of the gap to unresolved V genes and leave the rest unexplained. V and J calls and clone size are copied from that table; D and trimming were computed from the DNA. This sample gives approximately 290,000 clones in total; 84% of them show up just once. About a sixth of the sample lies in the top ten.

Trimming removed 5 bases from V and 0 bases from J; the gene matches leave 8 bases unexplained. Its CDR3 holds 18 amino acids, cysteine through phenylalanine. Only CDR3 DNA is held: 54 bases, read in frame from base 1. Per the germline V gene (reference sequence), MNHEY is the CDR1 and SMNVEV is the CDR2. This clonotype originated in a person aged 70 to 79 with COVID-19, enrolled during active disease. The chain is assembled from TRBV27 and TRBJ2-6; 9 junctional bases match TRBD2. What was sequenced was peripheral blood. The DNA is TGTGCCAGCAGTCCCAGACTAGCGGACTACTCTGGGGCCAACGTCCTGACTTTC. Translated, this is CASSPRLADYSGANVLTF.